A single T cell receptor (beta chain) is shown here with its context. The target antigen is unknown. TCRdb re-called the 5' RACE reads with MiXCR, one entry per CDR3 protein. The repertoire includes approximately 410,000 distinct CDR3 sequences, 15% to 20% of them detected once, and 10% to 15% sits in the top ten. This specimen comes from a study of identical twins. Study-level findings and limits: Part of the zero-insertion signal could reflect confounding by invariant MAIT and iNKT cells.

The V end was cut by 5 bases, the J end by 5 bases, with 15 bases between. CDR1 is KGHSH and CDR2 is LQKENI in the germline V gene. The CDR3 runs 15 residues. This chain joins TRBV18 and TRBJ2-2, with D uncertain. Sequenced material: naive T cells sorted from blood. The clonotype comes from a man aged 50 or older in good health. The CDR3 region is CASSSRNSDTGELFF. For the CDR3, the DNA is TGTGCCAGCTCATCCCGAAACAGTGATACCGGGGAGCTGTTTTTT.